The subject of this entry is one T cell receptor beta chain. The clone's antigen remains unknown. Within one base of it there is no much larger clone, and no base qualities were kept. The data stem from a study of T cell clones after liver transplantation (dated by TCRdb to between 2018 and 2021). Regarding the research as a whole: ITN030ST, the source of the samples, was a randomized trial that attempted immunosuppression withdrawal within 2 years of liver transplantation. The studied cohort comprised 8 liver transplant recipients, 3 classified as tolerant and 5 as non-tolerant. Tolerance was defined as complete withdrawal of immunosuppression for at least one year without a rise in liver enzymes beyond twice the upper limit of normal. Blood samples were taken pre-transplant, pre-randomization before withdrawal, and post-randomization after full withdrawal or failed withdrawal. Subjects received no induction therapy and standard immunosuppression until randomization at 12-24 months post-transplant. After a pre-transplant mixed lymphocyte reaction, TCRbeta sequencing was used to pinpoint donor-reactive T cell clones, which were subsequently tracked in post-transplant blood. Of the eight recipients, a few were HCV-positive, while the remaining recipients had been transplanted for non-autoimmune, non-viral indications. Third party-reactive TCRbeta sequences from pre-transplant MLRs were also identified as an antigen-independent comparator for donor-reactive sequences. What the work shows at the level of the full study, not this receptor alone: In two subjects, low numbers of available donor cells limited the measurable donor-reactive repertoire. In 5 of 8 subjects, circulating donor-reactive CD4 TCRbeta sequences decreased significantly after transplant, regardless of tolerance or HCV status. Donor-reactive sequences decreased more than third party-reactive sequences, which suggests partial antigen-specific deletion that was not related to withdrawal success. When repertoire turnover was taken into account, detection of donor-reactive sequences was significantly reduced in 7 of 8 subjects for CD4 and in 8 of 8 subjects for CD8. Without allograft tissue specimens, donor-reactive T cells may have migrated into the graft rather than being deleted. The conclusions were preliminary, being limited by small, heterogeneous patient numbers and by non-standardized post-transplant time points.

Using immunoSEQ, frozen genomic DNA was subjected to high-throughput TCRbeta CDR3 sequencing, a process that included PCR amplification, mapping, bias correction and internal controls. The source study handled its data this way. Productive rearrangements were kept, and unique TCRbeta sequences were defined by CDR3 nucleotide sequence plus V and J gene. For classification of a sequence as donor-reactive, at least 5-fold expansion in CFSE-low cells relative to unstimulated pre-transplant cells and a frequency of at least 0.01% were required. Minimum frequency thresholds were set for each subject on the basis of the unstimulated sample with the lowest template count, so that a detection power of at least 90% was ensured. Jensen-Shannon divergence between the top 1000 TCRbeta sequences after and before transplant was used to measure repertoire turnover. Two-sided Fisher's exact tests were used to test for changes in the detection of donor-reactive sequences. In TCRdb, the immuneACCESS table is reduced to in-frame sequences with V and J assigned. These tables do not hold every clone; where another copy was compared, an unresolved V gene accounts for under half, and the others remain unexplained. That table supplies the V and J calls and clone size; D and trimming were determined from the DNA. The sample table shows roughly 80,000 clones, and 80% to 85% are seen once. The ten largest make up roughly 0.44% of the sample.

Reading from cysteine to phenylalanine, the CDR3 counts 13 amino acids. CDR3 DNA only is kept here, 39 bases in frame from base 1. V loses 5 bases of germline sequence and J loses 5 bases, and the interval between the two ends is 11 bases. The germline V gene (reference sequence) specifies SEHNR as CDR1 and FQNEAQ as CDR2. Unstimulated PBMCs, after thawing, were stained for CD3, CD4 and CD8 and then FACS-sorted into CD3+CD4+ and CD3+CD8+ populations. All 8 studied subjects were randomized to withdrawal of immunosuppression. The Qiagen DNeasy Blood and Tissue Kit was used for genomic DNA isolation. This receptor was identified in a human patient who received a liver transplant. In patients who had a transplant, some T cells may come from the graft donor. The sequences come from CD4+ T cells from blood, collected 45 to 46 months after liver transplant. The rearrangement combines TRBV7-9 with TRBJ2-3; the D region may be TRBD1 or TRBD2, each matching 6 bases equally. This receptor has the CDR3 CASSPGGGDTQYF. Read as DNA, the sequence is TGTGCCAGCAGCCCCGGGGGCGGAGATACGCAGTATTTT.